The 7 T cell receptor beta chains below all came from one sample that was sequenced in a study of cytomegalovirus exposure and HLA in healthy donors. Repertoires were generated with immunoSEQ multiplex PCR, while TCRdb's copy carries only in-frame clones and drops some. This sample has under 400,000 clones, with 70% to 90% found just once. The sequenced sample consisted of PBMCs. These receptors all come from a woman under 30 in good health and CMV-seronegative.

CDR3 region: CASSLNGVYGYTF. DNA for the CDR3: TGTGCCAGCAGCTTGAACGGGGTCTATGGCTACACCTTC. V and J are TRBV5-4 and TRBJ1-2; D remains ambiguous. Germline CDR1 reads SGHNT; CDR2 reads YYREEE (reference sequence). Trimming removed 1 base at V and 4 bases at J, with 8 bases between. The CDR3 totals 13 residues.

For the CDR3, the DNA is TGCGCCAGCAGCTTGGGCGGGAGTCGGGCAGATACGCAGTATTTT. Protein: CASSLGGSRADTQYF. This rearrangement joins TRBV5-1 to TRBJ2-3, with 7 positions matching TRBD2. The CDR3 is made up of 15 amino acids. CDR1 SGHRS and CDR2 YFSETQ come from the germline V gene. Trimming removed 0 bases from V and 4 bases from J; junction bases left unmatched: 5.

The DNA of the CDR3 is TGTGCCAGCTCTCCTTGGTTCGGTGAAAAACTGTTTTTT. Translating gives CASSPWFGEKLFF. The V and J genes are TRBV27 and TRBJ1-4; D is unresolved. V lost 8 bases, J lost 7 bases, and 14 bases lay in between. CDR1 MNHEY and CDR2 SMNVEV come from the germline V gene (reference sequence). The CDR3 runs 13 residues.

This clone occurred once. The gene calls are TRBV18 and TRBJ2-5; TRBD2 is a possible D gene (5 bases). Germline V gives CDR1 KGHSH, CDR2 LQKENI. Trimming removed 3 bases from V and 2 bases from J, with 10 bases in between. CDR3 length: 14 residues. CDR3 sequence (DNA): TGTGCCAGCTCACCCCCGGGGATACAAGAGACCCAGTACTTC. This sequence encodes CASSPPGIQETQYF.

The sample holds a few counts of this clone. The chain joins TRBV20-1 to TRBJ2-7; 7 nucleotides agree with TRBD2. Germline-derived CDR1 and CDR2 are DFQATT and SNEGSKA (reference sequence). CDR3 length equals 11 residues. Germline trimming cut 6 bases from V and 9 bases from J; bases unmatched to any gene: 8. DNA for the CDR3: TGCAGTGCAAGACTAGCCGCCGCGCAGTACTTC. This codes for CSARLAAAQYF.

This chain joins TRBV19 and TRBJ2-1, with a tentative D call TRBD1 (6 bases). V was trimmed by 5 bases and J by 7 bases, leaving 15 bases between them. This CDR3 region has 14 residues. CDR1 is LNHDA, CDR2 SQIVND, per germline (reference sequence). CDR3 amino acids: CASSLSDSWNEQFF. In DNA, the CDR3 is TGTGCCAGTAGTCTTTCGGACAGTTGGAATGAGCAGTTCTTC.

The chain recombines TRBV7-8 with TRBJ1-2; 7 bases align to TRBD1. Trimming took 1 base from V and 8 from J; bases not matched to a gene: 4. The CDR3 is 13 residues long. Looked up from germline, CDR1 is SGHVS and CDR2 is FQNEAQ. In nucleotides, the CDR3 is TGTGCCAGCAGCTTAGGACAGGGAGAAGGCTACACCTTC. Its protein is CASSLGQGEGYTF. The whole variable domain, filled in from reference TRBV7-8 and TRBJ1-2, reads GAGVSQSPRYKVAKRGQDVALRCDPISGHVSLFWYQQALGQGPEFLTYFQNEAQLDKSGLPSDRFFAERPEGSVSTLKIQRTQQEDSAVYLCASSLGQGEGYTFGSGTRLTVV.